The text below deals with one T cell receptor beta chain. The target antigen is unknown. Researchers used the Oncomine TCR Beta short-read assay to sequence DNA from cultured CD4+ T cells. TCRdb recomputed calls from the PCR reads with MiXCR, one row per CDR3 protein. The sample lists about 15,000 distinct CDR3 sequences; approximately 50% were seen once. The data belong to a study of vaccination and CD4 T cells after COVID-19. On the study more broadly: Post-COVID samples had a sampling time that fell a median approximately 93 days after diagnosis (range 35 to 161). Sampling that followed vaccination took place a median about 71 days after dose two, within a range of 14 to 241. Stimulation of cells relied on overlapping spike peptides derived from SARS-CoV-2, HCoV-NL63, HCoV-OC43 and HCoV-229E. Study observations and caveats: Convalescent patients displayed a median roughly 90% of reactive clones emerging only post-vaccination.

CDR1 is SNHLY and CDR2 is FYNNEI in the germline V gene. The CDR3 length is 14 residues. V was shortened by 5 bases and J by 3 bases, with 11 bases between the two germline ends. The treatment was: 10-day PBMC culture with coronavirus spike peptide pools or control peptides (ViraFEST assay). The V call is TRBV2, the J call TRBJ1-5; weak D call: TRBD1 (5 bases). This TCR was recovered from a human donor who had recovered from COVID-19. The sequenced sample was CD4+ T cells from blood, cultured in vitro. This chain's CDR3 is CASSPDTTNQPQHF. CDR3 sequence (DNA): TGTGCCAGCAGTCCGGACACGACCAATCAGCCCCAGCATTTT.